A single T cell receptor beta chain is shown here with its context. At the survey level, the v3.0 immunoSEQ assay was run. Using immunoSEQ multiplex PCR, the repertoire was profiled, and TCRdb retains in-frame clones only, with some absent. Among about 35,000 clones listed, approximately 85% were seen once. This sample was taken from a study of long-term antiretroviral therapy in people with HIV. The CDR3 spans 15 residues. Trimming took 9 bases from V and 6 from J; bases not matched to a gene: 11. Germline CDR1 is LGHNA and CDR2 is YNFKEQ. The clonotype comes from a young man with HIV. The chain links TRBV4-2 to TRBJ2-2, with 9 bases aligning to TRBD1. This material consisted of unsorted PBMCs, taken 2.2 years after starting antiretroviral therapy. CDR3 DNA sequence: TGTGCCAGTCAAAAACCGGGACAGGGCCCCGGGGAGCTGTTTTTT. Its translation is CASQKPGQGPGELFF.